Presented here are 30 T cell receptor beta chains from one specimen sequenced in a study of Graves' ophthalmopathy and Graves' hyperthyroidism. RNA transcripts were the template, and TCR beta CDR3 regions were amplified from them. Second-round multiplex PCR came after a first-round RT-PCR that employed HTBI primers. TCRdb ran MiXCR on the multiplex PCR reads and lists one entry per CDR3 protein. The sample has fewer than 250,000 distinct CDR3 sequences, 25% to 30% seen once. Sequenced input: peripheral blood. The receptors come from a man over 45 with Graves' ophthalmopathy.

This clonotype has at least ten counts. The chain joins TRBV6-5 to TRBJ2-7, with D perhaps matching TRBD1 or TRBD2 (5 bases each). The length of the CDR3 is 12 residues. The germline CDR1 and CDR2 sequences are MNHEY and SVGAGI. The V and J ends lost 8 bases and 0 bases respectively, with 8 bases between them. CDR3 DNA: TGTGCCAGCGGGGGAGCCTCCTACGAGCAGTACTTC. It translates to CASGGASYEQYF.

Points on this clonotype: Just one base apart from a much larger clone, this may be a read error. V and J are TRBV19 and TRBJ2-5; 7 bases are shared with TRBD2. The CDR3 is 13 amino acids. The germline CDR1 and CDR2 sequences are LNHDA and SQIVND (reference sequence). CDR3 sequence (DNA): TGTGCCGGTAGGTTTGCGGGAGTAGAGACCCAGTACTTC. Protein: CAGRFAGVETQYF.

The table lists this clonotype with many counts. This chain joins TRBV6-5 and TRBJ1-3; D is unclear. The germline V and J ends were trimmed by 4 bases and 0 bases, with 7 bases remaining between them. Germline loops: CDR1 MNHEY, CDR2 SVGAGI. The CDR3 spans 14 residues. CDR3: CASSSPSSGNTIYF. CDR3 sequence (DNA): TGTGCCAGCAGTTCTCCAAGCTCTGGAAACACCATATATTTT.

Ten or more counts support this clonotype. The junction differs from germline at one of its ends, possibly a read error. The chain links TRBV7-8 to TRBJ1-2; a weak D match, TRBD1 (6 bases). The CDR3 extends over 16 amino acids. CDR1 and CDR2 (germline): SGHVS, FQNEAQ. CDR3 amino acids: CASSLAAGAPNNGYTF. The CDR3 bases are TGTGCCAGCAGCTTAGCGGCAGGGGCCCCTAACAATGGCTACACCTTC.

Ten or more counts support this clonotype. This chain connects TRBV5-1 to TRBJ2-7; TRBD2 is a possible D gene (6 bases). The ends were cut back, 3 bases at V and 0 bases at J, with 13 bases in the middle. Germline-derived CDR1 and CDR2 are SGHRS and YFSETQ. The CDR3 contains 15 residues. The CDR3 here is CASSWDPSASYEQYF. CDR3 coding DNA: TGCGCCAGCAGCTGGGACCCTAGCGCCTCCTACGAGCAGTACTTC.

This clonotype was counted at least ten times. V usage is TRBV6-5 and J usage is TRBJ2-7; TRBD1 matches at 8 bases. J was trimmed by 2 bases and V by 4 bases; bases with no gene match: 10. The CDR3 is 16 residues long. Germline V lookup: CDR1 MNHEY, CDR2 SVGAGI. The CDR3 coding sequence is TGTGCCAGCAGTTCCCGGCGGACAGGGTTGGCCTACGAGCAGTACTTC. It specifies CASSSRRTGLAYEQYF.

Ten or more counts support this clonotype. V usage is TRBV20-1 and J usage is TRBJ2-7; maybe TRBD2 (7 bases). V was trimmed by 3 bases and J by 6 bases, leaving 15 bases between them. Per germline, CDR1 DFQATT and CDR2 SNEGSKA (reference sequence). The CDR3 is made up of 13 amino acids. For the CDR3, the DNA is TGCAGTGCTAGTAGGGAGGGGGGCGGCGAGCAGTACTTC. Amino acid sequence: CSASREGGGEQYF.

This clonotype was observed at least ten times. The rearrangement links TRBV12-3 or TRBV12-4 to TRBJ1-1, with D unresolved. Between the trimmed V and J ends, which lost 1 base and 11 bases, there was a span of 11 bases. The CDR3 runs to 12 residues. DNA of the CDR3: TGTGCCAGCAGTTTAGTAAGGGCTTCGGCTTTCTTT. Protein: CASSLVRASAFF.

This clonotype was recorded at least ten times. V and J are TRBV28 and TRBJ1-1; D ambiguous. Trimming took 1 base from V and 0 from J, leaving 18 bases between them. The CDR3 has 18 residues. Germline V CDR1 and CDR2: MDHEN, SYDVKM. CDR3 protein: CASSLSMTQAGMNTEAFF. DNA for the CDR3: TGTGCCAGCAGTTTATCCATGACGCAGGCAGGTATGAACACTGAAGCTTTCTTT.

This clonotype was seen at least ten times. V gene TRBV7-2 combines with J gene TRBJ2-5, with 8 bases that match TRBD1. The V and J ends lost 5 bases and 14 bases, in that order; junction bases with no gene match: 13. The CDR3 has 13 residues. The germline V gene has CDR1 SGHTA and CDR2 FQGNSA. In DNA form, the CDR3 reads TGTGCCAGCAGCAAAGTCACAGCGGACAGGGTATACTTC. Encoded protein: CASSKVTADRVYF.

CDR3 amino acids: CASSDGSDSGNTIYF. CDR3 coding DNA: TGTGCCAGCAGTGATGGCTCCGACTCTGGAAACACCATATATTTT. The chain links TRBV6-1 to TRBJ1-3, with no clear D. This CDR3 region has 15 residues. Trimming cost V 3 bases and J 0 bases, with 9 bases left between them. Germline V lookup: CDR1 MNHNS, CDR2 SASEGT.

This clonotype was seen ten or more times. V usage is TRBV11-2 and J usage is TRBJ2-2; D gene unclear. The CDR3 contains 14 residues. The V gene's germline CDR1 is SGHAT and CDR2 FQNNGV. V lost 3 bases to trimming and J lost 8 bases, with 13 bases between them. The CDR3: CASSFGSRRGELFF. In DNA form, the CDR3 reads TGTGCCAGCAGCTTCGGCTCGCGAAGGGGGGAGCTGTTTTTT.

V is TRBV6-1 and J is TRBJ1-2; tentative D call: TRBD1 (5 bases). This CDR3 has 17 residues. CDR1 and CDR2 (germline): MNHNS, SASEGT. The germline V and J ends were trimmed by 0 bases and 5 bases, with 19 bases remaining between them. The CDR3 bases are TGTGCCAGCAGTGAAGCGCTTCAGGGCGGCTTCGGTTATGGCTACACCTTC. Its protein product is CASSEALQGGFGYGYTF.

The V and J genes are TRBV6-2 or TRBV6-3 and TRBJ1-5, with unresolved D. Trimming left V 7 bases short and J 0 bases short, with 7 bases between. This CDR3 comprises 13 residues. The germline V gene has CDR1 MNHEY and CDR2 SVGEGT. The CDR3 sequence: CASMGDSNQPQHF. The CDR3 DNA sequence: TGTGCCAGCATGGGCGATAGCAATCAGCCCCAGCATTTT.

This clonotype was seen repeatedly, ten times or more. The chain carries TRBV10-3 and TRBJ2-6; D remains ambiguous. The CDR3 runs 16 residues. Trimming removed 4 bases at V and 0 bases at J, with 10 bases between. CDR1 ENHRY and CDR2 SYGVKD come from the germline V gene. This CDR3 reads CAISGAANSGANVLTF. CDR3 bases: TGTGCCATCAGTGGGGCCGCTAACTCTGGGGCCAACGTCCTGACTTTC.

This chain uses TRBV15 with TRBJ2-6; weak D call: TRBD1 (6 bases). Looked up from germline, CDR1 is LNHNV and CDR2 is YYDKDF (reference sequence). This CDR3 region has 17 residues. V lost 5 bases and J 1 base, leaving 15 bases between the germline ends. The CDR3 nucleotides read TGTGCCACCAGCGGTGACAGGCTCCATTCTGGGGCCAACGTCCTGACTTTC. Its translation: CATSGDRLHSGANVLTF.

This clonotype appeared a single time. The rearrangement joins TRBV28 to TRBJ2-7; 8 bases are a match to TRBD2. Per germline, CDR1 MDHEN and CDR2 SYDVKM. V lost 3 bases to trimming and J lost 2 bases; unmatched junction nucleotides: 6. The CDR3 sequence is 15 residues long. The chain's CDR3 is CASSFSGKRTYEQYF. Here the CDR3 DNA reads TGTGCCAGCAGTTTTAGCGGGAAGCGTACCTACGAGCAGTACTTC.

This clonotype was detected ten times or more. The chain links TRBV5-1 to TRBJ1-1; 9 bases line up with TRBD1. Looked up from germline, CDR1 is SGHRS and CDR2 is YFSETQ. The V gene end was trimmed by 4 bases and the J gene end by 1 base; junction bases not matched to a gene: 5. This CDR3 has 15 amino acids. The CDR3 sequence is CASSQDRGGNTEAFF. The CDR3 region has the DNA TGCGCCAGCAGCCAGGACAGGGGTGGGAACACTGAAGCTTTCTTT.

This clonotype came up many times. The V call is TRBV29-1, the J call TRBJ1-1; tentatively, D is TRBD1 (6 bases). Between the trimmed V and J ends, which lost 1 base and 11 bases, there was a span of 20 bases. The CDR3 length is 14 residues. The V gene's germline CDR1 is SQVTM and CDR2 ANQGSEA. The chain's CDR3 is CSVEGQGPGLGAFF. DNA of the CDR3: TGCAGCGTTGAAGGTCAGGGGCCGGGCCTGGGGGCTTTCTTT. Variable domain in full (rest from reference TRBV29-1 and TRBJ1-1): SAVISQKPSRDICQRGTSLTIQCQVDSQVTMMFWYRQQPGQSLTLIATANQGSEATYESGFVIDKFPISRPNLTFSTLTVSNMSPEDSSIYLCSVEGQGPGLGAFFGQGTRLTVV.

In its sample, this clonotype was seen many times. The chain joins TRBV28 to TRBJ2-5, with D tentatively TRBD1 or TRBD2 (5 bases each). Germline V CDR1 and CDR2: MDHEN, SYDVKM. This CDR3 has 13 residues. V was pared by 7 bases and J by 4 bases, with 13 bases between. The CDR3: CASNGDVRETQYF. Written as DNA, the CDR3 is TGTGCCAGCAATGGGGACGTGAGAGAGACCCAGTACTTC.

The rearrangement uses TRBV2 and TRBJ1-5; 7 nucleotides line up with TRBD1. The CDR3 is 15 amino acids. Trimming took 6 bases from V and 6 from J; bases not matched to a gene: 11. Germline CDR1 is SNHLY and CDR2 is FYNNEI. The CDR3 sequence is CASRYSTGVGQPQHF. The CDR3 DNA is TGTGCCAGCAGATACTCAACAGGGGTAGGTCAGCCCCAGCATTTT.

The chain recombines TRBV12-3 or TRBV12-4 with TRBJ1-1; possible D gene TRBD1, 5 bases. This CDR3 comprises 15 residues. With 6 bases removed from V and 1 base from J, the gap between germline ends came to 15 bases. CDR3 sequence reads: CASSLWGGSNTEAFF. DNA for the CDR3: TGTGCCAGCAGCCTATGGGGGGGATCGAACACTGAAGCTTTCTTT.

The table lists this clonotype with many counts. This chain links TRBV28 with TRBJ2-5; possibly TRBD2 for D (6 bases). The CDR3 totals 14 residues. CDR1 MDHEN and CDR2 SYDVKM come from the germline V gene. Trimming stripped 6 bases from V and 2 bases from J, with 13 bases between. CDR3 sequence (DNA): TGTGCCAGCAGACCGAGGACTACTCAAGAGACCCAGTACTTC. This encodes CASRPRTTQETQYF. Full variable domain (remainder filled in from reference TRBV28 and TRBJ2-5): DVKVTQSSRYLVKRTGEKVFLECVQDMDHENMFWYRQDPGLGLRLIYFSYDVKMKEKGDIPEGYSVSREKKERFSLILESASTNQTSMYLCASRPRTTQETQYFGPGTRLLVL.

This clonotype was detected ten times or more. The rearrangement links TRBV5-1 to TRBJ2-7; 9 nucleotides match TRBD1. The CDR3 is 13 residues long. Germline lookup yields CDR1 SGHRS and CDR2 YFSETQ. The ends lost 4 bases at V and 3 bases at J; junction bases unmatched: 2. DNA for the CDR3: TGCGCCAGCAGCGGGGACAGGGACTACGAGCAGTACTTC. It is translated as CASSGDRDYEQYF.

The CDR3 loop reads CATGGRGSNQPQHF. The CDR3, as DNA: TGTGCCACTGGCGGACGGGGTAGCAATCAGCCCCAGCATTTT. The chain links TRBV6-1 to TRBJ1-5; D not resolved. Germline-derived CDR1 and CDR2 are MNHNS and SASEGT. The V and J ends lost 10 bases and 0 bases respectively, with 13 bases between them. The CDR3 totals 14 residues.

This clonotype was recorded many times. The chain recombines TRBV11-2 with TRBJ2-2; no firm D call. The CDR3 runs 14 residues. Germline loops: CDR1 SGHAT, CDR2 FQNNGV. V was cut by 0 bases and J by 7 bases, with 9 bases left in between. CDR3 sequence: CASSLEILDGELFF. CDR3 in DNA: TGTGCCAGCAGCTTAGAGATTTTGGACGGGGAGCTGTTTTTT.

In this sample, this clonotype turned up many times. This chain connects TRBV6-2 or TRBV6-3 to TRBJ2-7; D not resolved. Trimming took 10 bases from V and 0 from J, leaving 16 bases between them. The CDR3 has 14 residues. From germline, CDR1 is MNHEY and CDR2 SVGEGT. CDR3 nucleotide sequence: TGTGCCACCCCCGACGAGCATAGCTCCTACGAGCAGTACTTC. As protein: CATPDEHSSYEQYF.

The V and J genes are TRBV7-8 and TRBJ2-7, with TRBD1 matching 7 bases. The CDR3 runs 14 residues. The V gene's germline CDR1 is SGHVS and CDR2 FQNEAQ. V lost 5 bases and J lost 7; bases outside the gene matches: 11. The CDR3: CASSPGTDPLEQYF. The CDR3 DNA follows: TGTGCCAGCAGCCCCGGGACAGACCCTTTGGAGCAGTACTTC.

This clonotype showed up many times. The V call is TRBV4-1, the J call TRBJ2-7, with TRBD2 as a possible D gene (7 bases). Trimming took 3 bases from V and 10 from J, leaving 25 bases between them. The germline V gene encodes CDR1 MGHRA and CDR2 YSYEKL. The CDR3 is 16 amino acids. CDR3 residues: CASSQGMVEGRGEQYF. The DNA of the CDR3 is TGCGCCAGCAGCCAGGGGATGGTCGAGGGGAGGGGGGAACAGTACTTC.

This chain links TRBV15 with TRBJ2-2, with D tentatively TRBD1 (6 bases). V gave up 9 bases and J gave up 0 bases, with 11 bases separating them. This CDR3 spans 14 amino acids. Germline V gene data show CDR1 as LNHNV and CDR2 as YYDKDF (reference sequence). CDR3 sequence reads: CATKTGANTGELFF. CDR3 bases: TGTGCCACGAAGACAGGTGCGAACACCGGGGAGCTGTTTTTT.